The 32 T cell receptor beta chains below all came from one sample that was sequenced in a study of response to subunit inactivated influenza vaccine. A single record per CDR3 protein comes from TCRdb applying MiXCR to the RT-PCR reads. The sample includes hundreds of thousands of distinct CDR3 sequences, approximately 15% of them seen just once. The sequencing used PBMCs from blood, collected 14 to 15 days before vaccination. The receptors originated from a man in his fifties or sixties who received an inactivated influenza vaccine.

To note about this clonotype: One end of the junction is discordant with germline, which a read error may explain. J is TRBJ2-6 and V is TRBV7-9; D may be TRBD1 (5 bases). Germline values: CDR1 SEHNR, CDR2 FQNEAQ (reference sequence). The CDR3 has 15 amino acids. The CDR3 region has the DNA TGTGTCAGCAGCTCCAGGGTTTATGGGGCCAACGTCCTGACTTTC. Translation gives CVSSSRVYGANVLTF.

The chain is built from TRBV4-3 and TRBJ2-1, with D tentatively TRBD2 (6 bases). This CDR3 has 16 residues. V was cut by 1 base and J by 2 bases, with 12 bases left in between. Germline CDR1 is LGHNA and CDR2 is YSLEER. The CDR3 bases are TGCGCCAGCAGCCAAGGGCAGGGCGGGGCCTACAATGAGCAGTTCTTC. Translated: CASSQGQGGAYNEQFF.

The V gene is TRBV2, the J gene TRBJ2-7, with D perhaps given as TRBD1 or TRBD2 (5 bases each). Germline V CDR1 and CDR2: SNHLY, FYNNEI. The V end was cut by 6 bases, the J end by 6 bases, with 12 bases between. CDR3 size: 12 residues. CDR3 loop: CASRPGAGEQYF. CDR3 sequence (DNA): TGTGCCAGCAGACCCGGGGCAGGCGAGCAGTACTTC.

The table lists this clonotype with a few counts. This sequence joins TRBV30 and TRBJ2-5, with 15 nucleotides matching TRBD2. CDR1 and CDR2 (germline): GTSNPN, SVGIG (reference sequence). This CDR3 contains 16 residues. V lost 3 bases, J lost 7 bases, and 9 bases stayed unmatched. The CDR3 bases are TGTGCCTGGAGGAAAGGACTAGCGGGGGGGCTAGGGACCCAGTACTTC. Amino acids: CAWRKGLAGGLGTQYF.

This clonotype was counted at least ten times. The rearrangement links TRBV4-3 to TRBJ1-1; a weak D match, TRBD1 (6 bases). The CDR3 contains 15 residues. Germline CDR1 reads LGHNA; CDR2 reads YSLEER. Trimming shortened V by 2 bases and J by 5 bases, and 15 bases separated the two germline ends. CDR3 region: CASSQISNRVTEAFF. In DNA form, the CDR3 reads TGCGCCAGCAGCCAAATATCGAACAGGGTTACTGAAGCTTTCTTT.

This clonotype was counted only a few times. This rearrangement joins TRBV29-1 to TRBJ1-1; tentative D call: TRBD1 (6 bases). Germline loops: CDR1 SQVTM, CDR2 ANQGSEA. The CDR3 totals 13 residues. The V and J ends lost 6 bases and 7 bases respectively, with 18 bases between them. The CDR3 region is CSVSGGGAGEAFF. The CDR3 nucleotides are TGCAGCGTCTCAGGCGGGGGGGCCGGTGAAGCTTTCTTT.

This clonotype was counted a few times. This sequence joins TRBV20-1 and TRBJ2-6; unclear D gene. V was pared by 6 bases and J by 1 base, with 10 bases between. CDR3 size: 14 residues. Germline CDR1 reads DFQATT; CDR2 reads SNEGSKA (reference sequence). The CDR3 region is CSALDRSGANVLTF. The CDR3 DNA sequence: TGCAGTGCCCTCGACCGGTCTGGGGCCAACGTCCTGACTTTC.

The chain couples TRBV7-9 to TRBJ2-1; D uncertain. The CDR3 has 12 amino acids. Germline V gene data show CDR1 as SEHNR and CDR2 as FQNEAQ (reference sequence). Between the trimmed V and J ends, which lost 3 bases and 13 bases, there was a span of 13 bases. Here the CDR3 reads CASSFGGAHQFF. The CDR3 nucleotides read TGTGCCAGCAGCTTTGGCGGAGCACATCAGTTCTTC.

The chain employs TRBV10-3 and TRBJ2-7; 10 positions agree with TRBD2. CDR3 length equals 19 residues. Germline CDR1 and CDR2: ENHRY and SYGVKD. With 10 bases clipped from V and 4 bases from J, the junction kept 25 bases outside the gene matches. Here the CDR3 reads CANVHGASGSRSPVYEQYF. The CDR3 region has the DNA TGTGCCAACGTACACGGTGCTAGCGGGAGCCGAAGCCCAGTTTACGAGCAGTACTTC.

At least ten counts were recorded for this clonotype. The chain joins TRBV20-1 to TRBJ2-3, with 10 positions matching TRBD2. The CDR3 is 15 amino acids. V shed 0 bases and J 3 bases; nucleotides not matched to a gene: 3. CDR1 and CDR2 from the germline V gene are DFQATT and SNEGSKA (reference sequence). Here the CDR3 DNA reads TGCAGTGCTAGAGATCCTAGCGGGGGAACAGATACGCAGTATTTT. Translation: CSARDPSGGTDTQYF.

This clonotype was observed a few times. The CDR3 reads CASRMDSLAYEQYF. DNA for the CDR3: TGTGCCAGCAGAATGGACAGTCTTGCCTACGAGCAGTACTTC. The chain employs TRBV6-2 or TRBV6-3 and TRBJ2-7; D may be TRBD1 (6 bases). The CDR3 is 14 residues long. Germline V gene lookup returns CDR1 MNHEY and CDR2 SVGEGT. The V gene lost 6 bases and the J gene lost 2 bases, with 14 bases spanning the gap.

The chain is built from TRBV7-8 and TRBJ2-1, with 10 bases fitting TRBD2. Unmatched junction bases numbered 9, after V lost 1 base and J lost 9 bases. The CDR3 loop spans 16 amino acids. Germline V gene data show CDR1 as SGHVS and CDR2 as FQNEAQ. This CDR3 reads CASSLVPSGSLSEQFF. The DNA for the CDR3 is TGTGCCAGCAGCTTAGTTCCTAGCGGGAGTCTCAGTGAGCAGTTCTTC.

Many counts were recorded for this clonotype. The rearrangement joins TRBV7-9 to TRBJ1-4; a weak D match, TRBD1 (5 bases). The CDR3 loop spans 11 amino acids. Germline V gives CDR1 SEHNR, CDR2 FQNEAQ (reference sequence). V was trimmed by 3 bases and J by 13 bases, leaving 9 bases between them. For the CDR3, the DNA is TGTGCCAGCAGCTTGGGGGGGAGACTGTTTTTT. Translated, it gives CASSLGGRLFF. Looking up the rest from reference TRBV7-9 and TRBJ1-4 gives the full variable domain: DTGVSQNPRHKITKRGQNVTFRCDPISEHNRLYWYRQTLGQGPEFLTYFQNEAQLEKSRLLSDRFSAERPKGSFSTLEIQRTEQGDSAMYLCASSLGGRLFFGSGTQLSVL.

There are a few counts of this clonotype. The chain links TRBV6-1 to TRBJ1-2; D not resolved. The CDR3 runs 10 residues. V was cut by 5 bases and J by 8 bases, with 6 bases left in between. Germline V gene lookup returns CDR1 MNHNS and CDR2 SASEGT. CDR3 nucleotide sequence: TGTGCCAGCAGTAATTGGGGCTACACCTTC. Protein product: CASSNWGYTF.

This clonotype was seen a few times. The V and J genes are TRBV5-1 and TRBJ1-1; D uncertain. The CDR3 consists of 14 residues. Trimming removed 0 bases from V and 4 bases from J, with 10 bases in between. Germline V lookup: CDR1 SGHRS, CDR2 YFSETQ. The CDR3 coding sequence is TGCGCCAGCAGCTTGGTCGAGGGTGGCACTGAAGCTTTCTTT. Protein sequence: CASSLVEGGTEAFF. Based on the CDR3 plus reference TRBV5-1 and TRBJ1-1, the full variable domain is KAGVTQTPRYLIKTRGQQVTLSCSPISGHRSVSWYQQTPGQGLQFLFEYFSETQRNKGNFPGRFSGRQFSNSRSEMNVSTLELGDSALYLCASSLVEGGTEAFFGQGTRLTVV.

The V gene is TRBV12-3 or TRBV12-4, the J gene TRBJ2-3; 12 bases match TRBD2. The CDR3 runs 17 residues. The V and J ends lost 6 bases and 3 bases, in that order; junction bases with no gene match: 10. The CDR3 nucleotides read TGTGCCAGCAGCCTGCAAATCCTAGCGGGAGGGACAGATACGCAGTATTTT. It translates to CASSLQILAGGTDTQYF.

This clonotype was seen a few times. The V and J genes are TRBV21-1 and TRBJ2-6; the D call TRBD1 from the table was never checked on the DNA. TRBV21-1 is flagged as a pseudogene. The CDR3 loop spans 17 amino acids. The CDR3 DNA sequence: TGTGCCAGCAGCAAAGTGGTCCGGGGGCGAGGGGCCAACGTCCTGACTTTC. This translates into CASSKVVRGRGANVLTF.

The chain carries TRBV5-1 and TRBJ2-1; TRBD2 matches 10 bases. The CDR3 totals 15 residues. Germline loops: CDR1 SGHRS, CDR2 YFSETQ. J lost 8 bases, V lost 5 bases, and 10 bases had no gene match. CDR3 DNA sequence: TGCGCCAGCAGTCAAGCGGGGGGGAACGTCGATGAGCAGTTCTTC. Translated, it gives CASSQAGGNVDEQFF.

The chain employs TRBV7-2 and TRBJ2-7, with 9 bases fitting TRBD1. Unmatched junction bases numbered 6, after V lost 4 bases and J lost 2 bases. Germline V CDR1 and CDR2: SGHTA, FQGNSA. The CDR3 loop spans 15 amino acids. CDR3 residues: CASSSYGTGTYEQYF. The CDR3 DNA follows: TGTGCCAGCAGCTCCTACGGGACAGGGACCTACGAGCAGTACTTC.

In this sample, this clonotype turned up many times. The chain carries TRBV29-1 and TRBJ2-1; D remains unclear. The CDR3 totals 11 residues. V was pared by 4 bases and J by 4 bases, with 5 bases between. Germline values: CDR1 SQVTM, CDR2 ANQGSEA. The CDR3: CSVGQYNEQFF. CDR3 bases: TGCAGCGTTGGGCAATACAATGAGCAGTTCTTC.

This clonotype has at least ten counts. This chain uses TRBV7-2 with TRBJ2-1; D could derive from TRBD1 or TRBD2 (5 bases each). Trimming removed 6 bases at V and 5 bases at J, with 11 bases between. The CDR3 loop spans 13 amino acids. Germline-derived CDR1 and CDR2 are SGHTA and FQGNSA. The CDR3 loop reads CASRLGPNNEQFF. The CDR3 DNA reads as TGTGCCAGCAGATTGGGACCAAACAATGAGCAGTTCTTC.

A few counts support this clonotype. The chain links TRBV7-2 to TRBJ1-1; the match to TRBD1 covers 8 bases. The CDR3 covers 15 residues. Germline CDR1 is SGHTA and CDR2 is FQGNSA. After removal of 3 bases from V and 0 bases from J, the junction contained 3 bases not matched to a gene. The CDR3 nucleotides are TGTGCCAGCAGCTTCTCAGGGGGCCTGAACACTGAAGCTTTCTTT. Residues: CASSFSGGLNTEAFF.

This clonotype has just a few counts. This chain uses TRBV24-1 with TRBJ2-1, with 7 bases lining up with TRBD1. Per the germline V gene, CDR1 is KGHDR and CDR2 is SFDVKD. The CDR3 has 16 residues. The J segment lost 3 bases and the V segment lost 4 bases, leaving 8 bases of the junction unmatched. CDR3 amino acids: CATSDRRQGVYNEQFF. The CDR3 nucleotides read TGTGCCACCAGTGACCGCAGACAGGGCGTCTACAATGAGCAGTTCTTC.

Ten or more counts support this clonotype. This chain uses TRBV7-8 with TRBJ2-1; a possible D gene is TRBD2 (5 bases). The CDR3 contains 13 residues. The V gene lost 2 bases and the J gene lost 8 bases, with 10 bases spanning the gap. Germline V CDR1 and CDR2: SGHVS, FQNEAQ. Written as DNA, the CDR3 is TGTGCCAGCAGCTTAACTAGAGGTCATGAGCAGTTCTTC. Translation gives CASSLTRGHEQFF. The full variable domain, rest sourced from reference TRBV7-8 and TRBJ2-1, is GAGVSQSPRYKVAKRGQDVALRCDPISGHVSLFWYQQALGQGPEFLTYFQNEAQLDKSGLPSDRFFAERPEGSVSTLKIQRTQQEDSAVYLCASSLTRGHEQFFGPGTRLTVL.

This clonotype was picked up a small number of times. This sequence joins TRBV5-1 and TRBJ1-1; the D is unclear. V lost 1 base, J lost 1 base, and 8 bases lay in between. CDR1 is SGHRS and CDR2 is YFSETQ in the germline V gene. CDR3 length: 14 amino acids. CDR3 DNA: TGCGCCAGCAGCTTGTCTCCGGAGAACACTGAAGCTTTCTTT. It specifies CASSLSPENTEAFF.

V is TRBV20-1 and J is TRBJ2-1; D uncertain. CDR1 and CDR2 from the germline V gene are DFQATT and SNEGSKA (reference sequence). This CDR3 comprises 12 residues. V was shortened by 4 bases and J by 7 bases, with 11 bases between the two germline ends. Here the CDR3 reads CSATESGNEQFF. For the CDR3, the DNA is TGCAGTGCTACCGAGTCGGGTAATGAGCAGTTCTTC.

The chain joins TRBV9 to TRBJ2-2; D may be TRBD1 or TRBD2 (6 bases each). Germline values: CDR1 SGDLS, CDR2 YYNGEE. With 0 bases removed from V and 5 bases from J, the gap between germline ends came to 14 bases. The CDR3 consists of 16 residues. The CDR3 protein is CASSVVRGGGTGELFF. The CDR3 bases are TGTGCCAGCAGCGTAGTTCGAGGAGGGGGGACCGGGGAGCTGTTTTTT.

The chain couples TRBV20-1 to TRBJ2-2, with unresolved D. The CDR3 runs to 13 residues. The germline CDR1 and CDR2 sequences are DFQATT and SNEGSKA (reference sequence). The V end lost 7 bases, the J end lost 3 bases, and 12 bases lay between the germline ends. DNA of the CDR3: TGCAGTGTCTCCCCTCGGTACACCGGGGAGCTGTTTTTT. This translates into CSVSPRYTGELFF.

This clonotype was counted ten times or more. DNA of the CDR3: TGCGCCAGCAGCTTGACAGGGTCAGATACGCAGTATTTT. This encodes CASSLTGSDTQYF. J is TRBJ2-3 and V is TRBV5-1; D is possibly TRBD1 (6 bases). V gave up 1 base and J gave up 4 bases, with 7 bases separating them. In germline, CDR1 is SGHRS, CDR2 YFSETQ. This CDR3 region has 13 residues.

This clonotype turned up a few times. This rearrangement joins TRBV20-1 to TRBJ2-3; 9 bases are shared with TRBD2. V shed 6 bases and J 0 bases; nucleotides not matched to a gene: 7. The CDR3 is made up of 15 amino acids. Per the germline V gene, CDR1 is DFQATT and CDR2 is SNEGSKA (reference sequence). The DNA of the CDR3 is TGCAGTGCCTGGACTAGCGCACCGAGCACAGATACGCAGTATTTT. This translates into CSAWTSAPSTDTQYF.

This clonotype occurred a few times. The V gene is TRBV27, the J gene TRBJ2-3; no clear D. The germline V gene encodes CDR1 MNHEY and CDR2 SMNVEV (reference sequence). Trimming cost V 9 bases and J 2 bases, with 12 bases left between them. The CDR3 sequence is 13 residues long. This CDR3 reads CARRKAPTDTQYF. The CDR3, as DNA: TGTGCCAGGCGAAAGGCGCCCACAGATACGCAGTATTTT.

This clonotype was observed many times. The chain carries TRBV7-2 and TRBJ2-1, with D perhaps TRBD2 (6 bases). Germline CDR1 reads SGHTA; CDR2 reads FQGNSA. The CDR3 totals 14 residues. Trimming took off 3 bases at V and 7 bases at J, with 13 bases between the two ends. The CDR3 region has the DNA TGTGCCAGCAGCTTGGGGGGACCTCAGAATGAGCAGTTCTTC. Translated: CASSLGGPQNEQFF.